This passage covers 3 T cell receptor beta chains from one sample sequenced in a study of STAT3 mutations in large granular lymphocyte leukemia. The table came from immunoSEQ multiplex PCR; TCRdb's copy has only in-frame clones and leaves some out. The repertoire holds fewer than 4,000 clones, with about two fifths as singletons. These receptors lack a known antigen. Study results and caveats: In T-cell large granular lymphocyte leukemia, about half of patients showed multiple immunodominant subclonotypes.

The source material was peripheral blood mononuclear cells. Receptors were obtained from a man between 60 and 75 years old with T-cell large granular lymphocyte leukemia. Some clones in this sample may be carry-over from other donors' samples.

The chain carries TRBV5-1 and TRBJ1-6; D not resolved. The V gene lost 0 bases and the J gene lost 6 bases, with 4 bases spanning the gap. The CDR3 loop spans 13 amino acids. Germline V gene lookup returns CDR1 SGHRS and CDR2 YFSETQ. CDR3 sequence (DNA): TGCGCCAGCAGCTTGGAGTTTAATTCACCCCTCCACTTT. It codes for CASSLEFNSPLHF.

This clone appeared a few times. V usage is TRBV7-9 and J usage is TRBJ1-1, with unresolved D. The CDR3 totals 11 residues. Germline V lookup: CDR1 SEHNR, CDR2 FQNEAQ (reference sequence). Trimming cost V 5 bases and J 4 bases, with 5 bases left between them. In nucleotides, the CDR3 is TGTGCCAGCAGCCCGCTCACTGAAGCTTTCTTT. Translated, it gives CASSPLTEAFF.

There are a few counts of this clone. The chain combines TRBV5-1 with TRBJ2-7; 9 bases agree with TRBD1. Germline V gene sequence: CDR1 SGHRS, CDR2 YFSETQ. With 1 base clipped from V and 3 bases from J, the junction kept 8 bases outside the gene matches. This CDR3 region has 16 residues. The CDR3, as DNA: TGCGCCAGCAGCTTGCAGCCGGGGACAGGGATCTACGAGCAGTACTTC. Translating it yields CASSLQPGTGIYEQYF.